The 12 T cell receptor beta chains in this list originate from one sample, sequenced in a study of blood T cell repertoires in COVID-19. Only in-frame clones appear in the TCRdb table, and some are missing; sequencing was by immunoSEQ multiplex PCR. The table records a few hundred thousand clones, more than 75% of them present only once. The sequenced sample consisted of peripheral blood. These receptor sequences come from a woman in her forties or fifties who had recovered from COVID-19.

CDR3 amino acids: CASSPGVSTNEKLFF. The CDR3 nucleotides are TGTGCCAGCAGCCCCGGGGTCTCAACTAATGAAAAACTGTTTTTT. The chain carries TRBV2 and TRBJ1-4; D not certain. The CDR3 contains 15 residues. The germline CDR1 and CDR2 sequences are SNHLY and FYNNEI. Trimming shortened V by 6 bases and J by 0 bases, and 11 bases separated the two germline ends.

The CDR3 DNA follows: TGTGCCAGCAGCCTCCTTCGGGTTGATGAAGCTTTCTTT. It specifies CASSLLRVDEAFF. V and J are TRBV2 and TRBJ1-1; D not certain. The CDR3 spans 13 residues. Germline lookup yields CDR1 SNHLY and CDR2 FYNNEI. Trimming pared 6 bases from V and 7 bases from J, leaving 15 bases between.

The CDR3 coding sequence is TGTGCCAGCAGCCTCGGGACTAGAAGCGGGGAGCTGTTTTTT. It specifies CASSLGTRSGELFF. The chain joins TRBV3-1 (or the pseudogene TRBV3-2) to TRBJ2-2; 8 bases agree with TRBD2. The V gene end was trimmed by 4 bases and the J gene end by 7 bases; junction bases not matched to a gene: 5. Germline V gene data show CDR1 as LGHDT and CDR2 as YNNKEL (reference sequence). The CDR3 has 14 residues.

This sequence joins TRBV7-9 and TRBJ2-7; D is unclear. The CDR3 has 12 residues. V was cut by 3 bases and J by 2 bases, with 5 bases left in between. Germline V gives CDR1 SEHNR, CDR2 FQNEAQ (reference sequence). CDR3: CASSFATYEQYF. Written as DNA, the CDR3 is TGTGCCAGCAGCTTCGCTACCTACGAGCAGTACTTC.

The V call is TRBV24-1, the J call TRBJ1-2; D is perhaps TRBD1 (6 bases). The V gene lost 5 bases and the J gene lost 3 bases, with 9 bases spanning the gap. This CDR3 contains 13 residues. Germline V gene lookup returns CDR1 KGHDR and CDR2 SFDVKD. The CDR3 DNA is TGTGCCACCAGTGGGACAGCTTACTATGGCTACACCTTC. Translation: CATSGTAYYGYTF.

The V and J genes are TRBV10-2 and TRBJ1-6; no reliable D call. Germline assignment: CDR1 WSHSY and CDR2 SAAADI. V was clipped by 0 bases and J by 9 bases, with 6 bases between them. The CDR3 loop spans 13 amino acids. CDR3 sequence reads: CASSESKASPLHF. In DNA, the CDR3 is TGCGCCAGCAGTGAGTCCAAAGCTTCACCCCTCCACTTT.

The rearrangement links TRBV12-3 or TRBV12-4 to TRBJ2-1, with a weak D call TRBD1 (6 bases). Trimming removed 2 bases from V and 10 bases from J, with 12 bases in between. The CDR3 extends over 13 amino acids. As DNA, the CDR3 is TGTGCCAGCAGTTTAAAGGGGGTCAGGGAGCAGTTCTTC. Translation: CASSLKGVREQFF.

The rearrangement links TRBV7-7 to TRBJ2-2, with D unresolved. Trimming removed 5 bases at V and 5 bases at J, with 9 bases between. This CDR3 is 13 amino acids long. Per the germline V gene, CDR1 is SSHAT and CDR2 is FNYEAQ (reference sequence). This CDR3 reads CASSPQSTGELFF. The DNA for the CDR3 is TGTGCCAGCAGCCCTCAGTCAACCGGGGAGCTGTTTTTT.

This clone is a singleton in its sample. The chain couples TRBV6-5 to TRBJ1-1; D may be TRBD1 (5 bases). There are 14 residues in the CDR3. With 5 bases removed from V and 4 bases from J, the gap between germline ends came to 14 bases. Germline V gives CDR1 MNHEY, CDR2 SVGAGI. The CDR3 sequence is CASSTTSGGTEAFF. The CDR3 nucleotides read TGTGCCAGCAGTACCACCTCGGGGGGCACTGAAGCTTTCTTT.

The V and J genes are TRBV28 and TRBJ1-6; D may be TRBD1 (6 bases). Germline loops: CDR1 MDHEN, CDR2 SYDVKM. Trimming took off 6 bases at V and 8 bases at J, with 20 bases between the two ends. This CDR3 has 16 residues. The CDR3 spells CASRQMGARRDSPLHF. The CDR3 DNA follows: TGTGCCAGCAGGCAGATGGGGGCTCGTCGGGATTCACCCCTCCACTTT.

V and J are TRBV19 and TRBJ1-1, with 8 bases lining up with TRBD1. The length of the CDR3 is 17 residues. V lost 0 bases to trimming and J lost 3 bases; unmatched junction nucleotides: 9. From germline, CDR1 is LNHDA and CDR2 SQIVND (reference sequence). In nucleotides, the CDR3 is TGTGCCAGTAGTATAGATCGGAGGACAGGGTTTGACACTGAAGCTTTCTTT. Amino acids: CASSIDRRTGFDTEAFF.

This clone was detected only once. V is TRBV2 and J is TRBJ2-3, with TRBD2 identical over 9 bases. The CDR3 spans 18 residues. Germline V gene sequence: CDR1 SNHLY, CDR2 FYNNEI. The V segment lost 6 bases and the J segment 4 bases; nucleotides outside the gene matches: 17. In DNA, the CDR3 is TGTGCCAGCAGCAGAGGGACTAGCTTCTCCGTCCGGTCAGATACGCAGTATTTT. Translating it yields CASSRGTSFSVRSDTQYF.